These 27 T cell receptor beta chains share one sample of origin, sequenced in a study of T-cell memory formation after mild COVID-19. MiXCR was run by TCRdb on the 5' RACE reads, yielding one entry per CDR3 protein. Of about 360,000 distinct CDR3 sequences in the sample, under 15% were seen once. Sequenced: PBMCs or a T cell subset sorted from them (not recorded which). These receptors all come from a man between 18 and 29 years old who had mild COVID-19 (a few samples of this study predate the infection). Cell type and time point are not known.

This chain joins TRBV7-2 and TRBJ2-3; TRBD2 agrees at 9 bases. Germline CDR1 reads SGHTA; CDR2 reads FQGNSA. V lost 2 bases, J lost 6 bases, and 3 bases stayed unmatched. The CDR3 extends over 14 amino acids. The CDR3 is CASSLLAGKDTQYF. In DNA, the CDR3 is TGTGCCAGCAGCTTACTAGCGGGGAAGGATACGCAGTATTTT.

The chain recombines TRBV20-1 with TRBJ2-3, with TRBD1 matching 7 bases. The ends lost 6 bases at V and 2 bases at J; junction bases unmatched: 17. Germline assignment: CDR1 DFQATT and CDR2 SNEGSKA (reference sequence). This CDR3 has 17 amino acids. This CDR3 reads CSAPRVSTGTATDTQYF. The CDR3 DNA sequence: TGCAGTGCCCCCAGGGTCTCGACAGGGACCGCCACAGATACGCAGTATTTT.

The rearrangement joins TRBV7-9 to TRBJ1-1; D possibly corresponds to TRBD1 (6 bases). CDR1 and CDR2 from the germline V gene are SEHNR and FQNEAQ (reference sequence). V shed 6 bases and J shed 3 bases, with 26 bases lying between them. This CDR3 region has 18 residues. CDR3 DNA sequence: TGTGCCAGCAGGACTCAGACAGGATTCACCATTAGGGACACTGAAGCTTTCTTT. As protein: CASRTQTGFTIRDTEAFF. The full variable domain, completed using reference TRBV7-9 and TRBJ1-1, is DTGVSQNPRHKITKRGQNVTFRCDPISEHNRLYWYRQTLGQGPEFLTYFQNEAQLEKSRLLSDRFSAERPKGSFSTLEIQRTEQGDSAMYLCASRTQTGFTIRDTEAFFGQGTRLTVV.

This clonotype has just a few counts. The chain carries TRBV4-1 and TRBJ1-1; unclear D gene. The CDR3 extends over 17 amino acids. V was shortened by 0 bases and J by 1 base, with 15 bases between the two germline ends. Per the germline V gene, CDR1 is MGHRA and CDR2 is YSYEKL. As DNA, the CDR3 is TGCGCCAGCAGCCAAGATGAACTCACGGGAGCGAACACTGAAGCTTTCTTT. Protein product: CASSQDELTGANTEAFF.

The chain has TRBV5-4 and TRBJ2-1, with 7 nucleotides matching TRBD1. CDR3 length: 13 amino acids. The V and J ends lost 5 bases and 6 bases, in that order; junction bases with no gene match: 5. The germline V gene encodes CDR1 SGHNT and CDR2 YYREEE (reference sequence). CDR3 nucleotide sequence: TGTGCCAGCAGACCGACAGGGATCAATGAGCAGTTCTTC. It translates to CASRPTGINEQFF.

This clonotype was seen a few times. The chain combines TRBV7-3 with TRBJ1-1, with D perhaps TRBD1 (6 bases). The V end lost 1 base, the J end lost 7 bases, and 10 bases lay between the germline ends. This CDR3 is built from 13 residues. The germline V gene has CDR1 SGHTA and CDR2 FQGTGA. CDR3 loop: CASSLIQGREAFF. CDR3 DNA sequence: TGTGCCAGCAGCTTAATTCAGGGGCGTGAAGCTTTCTTT.

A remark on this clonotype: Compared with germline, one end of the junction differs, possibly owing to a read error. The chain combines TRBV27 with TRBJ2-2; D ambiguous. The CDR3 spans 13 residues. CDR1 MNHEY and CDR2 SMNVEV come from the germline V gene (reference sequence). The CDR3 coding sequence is TGTGCCTGCAGTTTACAGAGAACCGGGGAGCTGTTTTTT. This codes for CACSLQRTGELFF.

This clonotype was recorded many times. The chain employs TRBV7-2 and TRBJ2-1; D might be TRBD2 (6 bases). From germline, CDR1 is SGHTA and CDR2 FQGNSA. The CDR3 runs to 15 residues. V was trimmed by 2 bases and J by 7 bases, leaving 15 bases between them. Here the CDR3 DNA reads TGTGCCAGCAGCTTACTCTCGGGGGAATTTAATGAGCAGTTCTTC. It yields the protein CASSLLSGEFNEQFF.

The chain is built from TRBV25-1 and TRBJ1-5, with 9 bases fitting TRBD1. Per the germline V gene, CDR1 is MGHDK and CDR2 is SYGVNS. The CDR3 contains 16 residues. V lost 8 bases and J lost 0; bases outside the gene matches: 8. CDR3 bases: TGTGCCAGCGGCCCCCGACAGGGGGATAGCAATCAGCCCCAGCATTTT. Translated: CASGPRQGDSNQPQHF. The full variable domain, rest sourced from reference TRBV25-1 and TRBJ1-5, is EADIYQTPRYLVIGTGKKITLECSQTMGHDKMYWYQQDPGMELHLIHYSYGVNSTEKGDLSSESTVSRIRTEHFPLTLESARPSHTSQYLCASGPRQGDSNQPQHFGDGTRLSIL.

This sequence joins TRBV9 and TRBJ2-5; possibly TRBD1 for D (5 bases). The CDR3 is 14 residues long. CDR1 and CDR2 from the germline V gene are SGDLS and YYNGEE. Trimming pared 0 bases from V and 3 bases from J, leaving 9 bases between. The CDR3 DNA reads TGTGCCAGCAGCGTAGGGGCCAGGGAAGAGACCCAGTACTTC. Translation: CASSVGAREETQYF.

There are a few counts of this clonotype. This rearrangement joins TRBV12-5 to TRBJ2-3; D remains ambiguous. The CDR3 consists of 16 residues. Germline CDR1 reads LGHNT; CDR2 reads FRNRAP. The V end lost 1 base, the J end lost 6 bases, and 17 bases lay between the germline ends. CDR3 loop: CASGLATPYSPDTQYF. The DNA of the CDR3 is TGTGCTAGTGGTTTGGCCACCCCGTACAGCCCCGATACGCAGTATTTT.

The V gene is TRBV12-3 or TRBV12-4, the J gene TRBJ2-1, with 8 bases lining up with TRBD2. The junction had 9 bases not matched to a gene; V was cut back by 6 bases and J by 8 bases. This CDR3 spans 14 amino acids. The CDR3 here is CASSTSGPLDEQFF. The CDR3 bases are TGTGCCAGCAGCACTAGCGGACCTTTGGATGAGCAGTTCTTC.

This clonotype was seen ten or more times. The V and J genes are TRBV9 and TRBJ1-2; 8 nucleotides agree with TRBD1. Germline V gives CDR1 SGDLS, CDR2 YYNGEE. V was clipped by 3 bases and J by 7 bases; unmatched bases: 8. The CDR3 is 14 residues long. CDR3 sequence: CASSGRTGSLGYTF. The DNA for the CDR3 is TGTGCCAGCAGCGGCCGGACAGGGTCACTTGGCTACACCTTC.

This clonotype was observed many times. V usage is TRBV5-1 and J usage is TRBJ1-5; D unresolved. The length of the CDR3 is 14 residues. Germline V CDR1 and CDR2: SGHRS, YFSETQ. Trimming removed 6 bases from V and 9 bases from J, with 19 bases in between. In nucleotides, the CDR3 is TGCGCCAGCACTCGAGGGAAACCATCAATGCCCCAGCATTTT. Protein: CASTRGKPSMPQHF.

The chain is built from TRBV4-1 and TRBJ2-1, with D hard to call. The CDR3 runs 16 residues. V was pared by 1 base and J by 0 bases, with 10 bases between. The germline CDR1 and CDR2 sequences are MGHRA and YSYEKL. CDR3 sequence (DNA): TGCGCCAGCAGCCAAGTAAACCTCGTCTCCTACAATGAGCAGTTCTTC. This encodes CASSQVNLVSYNEQFF.

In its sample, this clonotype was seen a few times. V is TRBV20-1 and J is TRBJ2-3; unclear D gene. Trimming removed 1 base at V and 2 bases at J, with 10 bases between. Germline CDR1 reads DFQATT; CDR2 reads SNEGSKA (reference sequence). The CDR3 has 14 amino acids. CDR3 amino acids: CSARGIRDTDTQYF. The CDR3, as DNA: TGCAGTGCTAGAGGGATCAGAGACACAGATACGCAGTATTTT.

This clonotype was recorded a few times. This CDR3 reads CASSLDAGLRDTQYF. DNA of the CDR3: TGCGCCAGCAGCTTGGACGCCGGTCTGCGAGATACGCAGTATTTT. This chain joins TRBV5-1 and TRBJ2-3, with no clear D. This CDR3 region has 15 residues. V was trimmed by 0 bases and J by 5 bases, leaving 13 bases between them. The germline gives CDR1 SGHRS, CDR2 YFSETQ.

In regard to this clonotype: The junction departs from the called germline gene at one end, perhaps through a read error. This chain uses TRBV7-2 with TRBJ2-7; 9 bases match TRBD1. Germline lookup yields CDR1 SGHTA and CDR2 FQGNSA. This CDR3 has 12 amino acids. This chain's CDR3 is CASSLSGTGTVF. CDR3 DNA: TGTGCCAGCAGCTTGTCCGGGACAGGGACAGTTTTC.

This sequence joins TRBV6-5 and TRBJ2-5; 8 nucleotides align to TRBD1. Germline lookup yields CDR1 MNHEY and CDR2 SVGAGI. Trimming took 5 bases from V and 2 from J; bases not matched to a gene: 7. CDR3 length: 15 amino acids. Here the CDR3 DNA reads TGTGCCAGCAGTCTTGCAGGGGGCGGTCAAGAGACCCAGTACTTC. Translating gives CASSLAGGGQETQYF.

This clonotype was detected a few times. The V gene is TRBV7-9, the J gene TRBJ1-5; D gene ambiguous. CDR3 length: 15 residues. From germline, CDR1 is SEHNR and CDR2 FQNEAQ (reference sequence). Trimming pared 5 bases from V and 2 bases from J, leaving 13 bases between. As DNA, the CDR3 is TGTGCCAGCAGCCCCATCCTGAGGGGCAATCAGCCCCAGCATTTT. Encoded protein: CASSPILRGNQPQHF.

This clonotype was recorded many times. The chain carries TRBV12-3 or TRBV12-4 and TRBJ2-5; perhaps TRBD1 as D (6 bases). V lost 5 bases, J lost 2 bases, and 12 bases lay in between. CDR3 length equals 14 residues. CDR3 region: CASSARTAQETQYF. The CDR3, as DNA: TGTGCCAGCAGTGCTAGGACAGCACAAGAGACCCAGTACTTC.

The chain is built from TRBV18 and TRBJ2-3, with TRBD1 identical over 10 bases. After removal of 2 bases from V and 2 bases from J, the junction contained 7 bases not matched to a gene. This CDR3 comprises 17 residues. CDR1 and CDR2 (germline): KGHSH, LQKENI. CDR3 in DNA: TGTGCCAGCTCACCATACGGACAGGGGGGGAACACAGATACGCAGTATTTT. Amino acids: CASSPYGQGGNTDTQYF.

Here the CDR3 reads CASSRGGRQETQYF. For the CDR3, the DNA is TGTGCCAGCTCCCGGGGGGGTCGACAAGAGACCCAGTACTTC. The chain joins TRBV7-3 to TRBJ2-5, with 8 bases that match TRBD2. The CDR3 runs 14 residues. From germline, CDR1 is SGHTA and CDR2 FQGTGA. Germline trimming cut 8 bases from V and 2 bases from J; bases unmatched to any gene: 7.

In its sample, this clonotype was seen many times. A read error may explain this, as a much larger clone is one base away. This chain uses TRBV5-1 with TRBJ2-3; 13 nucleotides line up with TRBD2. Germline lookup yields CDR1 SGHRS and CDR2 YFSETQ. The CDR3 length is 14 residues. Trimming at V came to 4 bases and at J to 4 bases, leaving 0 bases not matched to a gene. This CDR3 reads CASSGLAGADTQYF. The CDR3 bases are TGCGCCAGCAGCGGACTAGCGGGGGCAGATACGCAGTATTTT.

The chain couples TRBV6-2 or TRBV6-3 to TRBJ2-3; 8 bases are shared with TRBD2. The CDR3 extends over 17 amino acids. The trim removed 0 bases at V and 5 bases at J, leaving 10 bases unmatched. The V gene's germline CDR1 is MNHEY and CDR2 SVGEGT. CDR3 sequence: CASSYSVTRTSQDTQYF. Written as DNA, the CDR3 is TGTGCCAGCAGTTACTCGGTTACACGGACTAGCCAAGATACGCAGTATTTT.

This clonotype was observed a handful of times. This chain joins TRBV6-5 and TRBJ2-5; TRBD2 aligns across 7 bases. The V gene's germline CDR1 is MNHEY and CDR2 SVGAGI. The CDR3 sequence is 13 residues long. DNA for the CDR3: TGTGCAGTGGGTGGCGGGGGTATAGAGACCCAGTACTTC. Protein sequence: CAVGGGGIETQYF.

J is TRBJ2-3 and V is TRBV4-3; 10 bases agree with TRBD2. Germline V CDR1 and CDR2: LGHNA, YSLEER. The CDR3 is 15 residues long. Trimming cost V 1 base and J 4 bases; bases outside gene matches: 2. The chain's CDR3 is CASSQASGGPDTQYF. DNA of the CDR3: TGCGCCAGCAGCCAAGCTAGCGGGGGCCCAGATACGCAGTATTTT.